This T cell receptor (beta chain) was captured in a study of cytomegalovirus exposure and HLA in healthy donors. On this clone itself: Its specificity is not known.

The PCR made use of 60 Vbeta and 13 Jbeta primers. Assay: immunoSEQ multiplex PCR; the TCRdb copy retains only in-frame clones and omits some. Of 150,000 or so clones listed, about 75% are singletons. At sampling all donors were nominally healthy, likely with unrecorded immune exposures. The CDR3 is 15 amino acids. Per germline, CDR1 MNHEY and CDR2 SMNVEV (reference sequence). V was clipped by 4 bases and J by 8 bases, with 20 bases between them. Broader study findings: In vitro confirmation showed a few CMV-associated chains to be CMV antigen specific. A previous analysis found most TCR beta V segments productive roughly 87% or roughly 30% of the time.

This TCR was sampled from a man between 18 and 29 years old in good health and CMV-seropositive. The sample consisted of PBMCs. The chain joins TRBV27 to TRBJ1-1, with D possibly being TRBD1 (6 bases). DNA of the CDR3: TGTGCCAGCAGTTCTAGACCTACAGGGAAGGTCGAAGCTTTCTTT. Protein product: CASSSRPTGKVEAFF.